The next 22 T cell receptor beta chains were all read from a single sample in a study of T cells after posttransplantation cyclophosphamide. Using immunoSEQ multiplex PCR, the repertoire was profiled, and TCRdb retains in-frame clones only, with some absent. Observed in the sample are 20,000 to 25,000 clones, none of them singletons. The sample was PBMCs. The origin of the receptors is a woman between 50 and 59 years old in good health, CMV-negative, and a related stem cell transplant donor.

In this sample, this clone turned up many times. This chain connects TRBV28 to TRBJ1-4; possible D gene TRBD1, 6 bases. The ends were cut back, 6 bases at V and 3 bases at J, with 17 bases in the middle. This CDR3 spans 16 amino acids. Germline V gene data show CDR1 as MDHEN and CDR2 as SYDVKM. In DNA, the CDR3 is TGTGCCAGCAGGCGGACAACAGGGATACCTAATGAAAAACTGTTTTTT. It is translated as CASRRTTGIPNEKLFF.

At least ten counts were recorded for this clone. The chain couples TRBV10-1 to TRBJ2-3; 8 bases map to TRBD1. Germline values: CDR1 WNHNN, CDR2 SYGVQD (reference sequence). V lost 9 bases and J lost 6; bases outside the gene matches: 11. The CDR3 has 14 amino acids. CDR3 DNA sequence: TGCGCCAGGGATAATACGGGACAGGCGGATACGCAGTATTTT. Its protein is CARDNTGQADTQYF.

This clone has a count of ten or more. The chain employs TRBV5-4 and TRBJ2-3, with 9 bases aligning to TRBD2. CDR1 and CDR2 from the germline V gene are SGHNT and YYREEE (reference sequence). The CDR3 consists of 13 residues. V lost 10 bases and J lost 0; bases outside the gene matches: 3. This chain's CDR3 is CAAGGTSTDTQYF. The DNA of the CDR3 is TGTGCCGCGGGGGGGACTAGCACAGATACGCAGTATTTT.

The table lists this clone with many counts. The sample contains more than one DNA sequence encoding this CDR3. CDR3 residues: CASSIRTSGYNEQFF. DNA of the CDR3: TGTGCCAGTAGTATAAGGACTAGCGGTTACAATGAGCAGTTCTTC. The V and J genes are TRBV19 and TRBJ2-1, with 10 bases aligning to TRBD2. Germline assignment: CDR1 LNHDA and CDR2 SQIVND (reference sequence). V lost 2 bases, J lost 4 bases, and 2 bases stayed unmatched. The CDR3 consists of 15 residues.

This clone has ten or more counts. The chain recombines TRBV28 with TRBJ2-5; 10 nucleotides align to TRBD2. The germline CDR1 and CDR2 sequences are MDHEN and SYDVKM. The CDR3 is 18 residues long. Trimming cost V 6 bases and J 4 bases; bases outside gene matches: 17. CDR3 residues: CASRITSGIIIGVETQYF. The CDR3 bases are TGTGCCAGCAGGATAACTAGCGGGATAATAATAGGGGTAGAGACCCAGTACTTC.

This clone was seen ten or more times. The J gene is TRBJ2-1, the V gene TRBV4-1; D may be TRBD2 (5 bases). The CDR3 sequence is 13 residues long. Trimming shortened V by 0 bases and J by 8 bases, and 8 bases separated the two germline ends. The germline CDR1 and CDR2 sequences are MGHRA and YSYEKL. The DNA of the CDR3 is TGCGCCAGCAGCCAAGATGGACTCTATGAGCAGTTCTTC. It codes for CASSQDGLYEQFF.

This clone has ten or more counts. V is TRBV28 and J is TRBJ1-1; TRBD1 is a possible D gene (5 bases). The CDR3 loop spans 12 amino acids. V lost 5 bases and J lost 8, with 12 bases in between. CDR1 is MDHEN and CDR2 is SYDVKM in the germline V gene. CDR3 sequence: CASSDRQKEAFF. CDR3 coding DNA: TGTGCCAGCAGTGATAGACAGAAGGAAGCTTTCTTT.

This clone was picked up many times. V gene TRBV11-3 combines with J gene TRBJ2-1, with 10 bases that match TRBD2. The CDR3 consists of 17 residues. Germline V lookup: CDR1 SGHNT, CDR2 YENEEA. J lost 0 bases, V lost 1 base, and 3 bases had no gene match. Written as DNA, the CDR3 is TGTGCCAGCAGCTTAGGTACTAGCGGGGTCTCCTACAATGAGCAGTTCTTC. Translated, it gives CASSLGTSGVSYNEQFF.

In this sample, this clone turned up many times. The chain combines TRBV2 with TRBJ1-1; no firm D call. The CDR3 consists of 14 residues. Deletions cut 6 bases from V and 3 bases from J, with 14 bases between. Germline CDR1 reads SNHLY; CDR2 reads FYNNEI. DNA of the CDR3: TGTGCCAGCAGCGTAGCGCGGGCGTACACTGAAGCTTTCTTT. Its protein is CASSVARAYTEAFF.

This clone was detected many times. V gene TRBV2 combines with J gene TRBJ2-1; 11 nucleotides align to TRBD2. The CDR3 has 15 residues. J was trimmed by 7 bases and V by 7 bases; bases with no gene match: 9. CDR1 is SNHLY and CDR2 is FYNNEI in the germline V gene. The CDR3 sequence is CASTITSGRVNEQFF. The CDR3 nucleotides are TGTGCCAGCACTATTACTAGCGGGAGAGTAAATGAGCAGTTCTTC.

In its sample, this clone was seen many times. This chain connects TRBV2 to TRBJ2-7, with TRBD2 matching 8 bases. Germline assignment: CDR1 SNHLY and CDR2 FYNNEI. This CDR3 comprises 16 residues. Losses at the gene ends were 6 bases for V and 5 bases for J; bases not matched to a gene: 15. The CDR3, as DNA: TGTGCCAGCAGGCCTCGGGGAAGCGGGAGATTCGACGAGCAGTACTTC. Its protein product is CASRPRGSGRFDEQYF.

This clone was detected ten times or more. The chain carries TRBV27 and TRBJ1-2, with 8 bases fitting TRBD1. J was trimmed by 7 bases and V by 3 bases; bases with no gene match: 10. Germline CDR1 reads MNHEY; CDR2 reads SMNVEV (reference sequence). The CDR3 is 15 amino acids. The CDR3 DNA sequence: TGTGCCAGCAGTTTGGGTGGTCAGGGGGCGGGTGGCTACACCTTC. As protein: CASSLGGQGAGGYTF.

This clone was seen ten or more times. This chain uses TRBV7-8 with TRBJ2-7; TRBD2 matches at 8 bases. Germline trimming cut 5 bases from V and 5 bases from J; bases unmatched to any gene: 17. CDR1 is SGHVS, CDR2 FQNEAQ, per germline. This CDR3 is 17 amino acids long. The CDR3 coding sequence is TGTGCCAGCAGCCGGGCGACGGGGGGGCGACTTAAGCACGAGCAGTACTTC. This sequence encodes CASSRATGGRLKHEQYF.

This clone was counted ten times or more. The chain joins TRBV19 to TRBJ1-5; TRBD1 matches 7 bases. This CDR3 comprises 14 residues. CDR1 and CDR2 (germline): LNHDA, SQIVND (reference sequence). V shed 2 bases and J 6 bases; nucleotides not matched to a gene: 4. CDR3 DNA sequence: TGTGCCAGTAGTATAACAGGGGTGGGTCAGCCCCAGCATTTT. Translation gives CASSITGVGQPQHF.

This clone was seen a few times. The rearrangement uses TRBV7-3 and TRBJ2-2; 9 bases are a match to TRBD2. Per germline, CDR1 SGHTA and CDR2 FQGTGA. J lost 7 bases, V lost 1 base, and 7 bases had no gene match. The CDR3 consists of 16 residues. The CDR3 is CASSLNCGREGGELFF. CDR3 sequence (DNA): TGTGCCAGCAGCTTAAATTGCGGGAGGGAGGGCGGGGAGCTGTTTTTT.

This clone was seen many times. The rearrangement uses TRBV4-3 and TRBJ1-6, with D perhaps TRBD1 (6 bases). Germline V gives CDR1 LGHNA, CDR2 YSLEER. The germline V and J ends were trimmed by 4 bases and 10 bases, with 17 bases remaining between them. This CDR3 region has 15 residues. The CDR3 DNA reads as TGCGCCAGCAGCCGCCTGAGGGGGGGCAGATCACCCCTCCACTTT. Residues: CASSRLRGGRSPLHF.

This clone was seen many times. V gene TRBV6-1 combines with J gene TRBJ2-1, with 14 positions matching TRBD2. V lost 4 bases and J lost 7; bases outside the gene matches: 3. The CDR3 loop spans 15 amino acids. CDR1 and CDR2 (germline): MNHNS, SASEGT. As DNA, the CDR3 is TGTGCCAGCAGTGTGGGGACTAGCGGGAGTAATGAGCAGTTCTTC. Translating it yields CASSVGTSGSNEQFF.

This clone was detected ten times or more. V gene TRBV7-3 combines with J gene TRBJ1-6; D uncertain. Germline V CDR1 and CDR2: SGHTA, FQGTGA. The CDR3 consists of 16 residues. Trimming cost V 3 bases and J 0 bases, with 9 bases left between them. CDR3 DNA: TGTGCCAGCAGCTTTGCCCTAAGCTCCTATAATTCACCCCTCCACTTT. It yields the protein CASSFALSSYNSPLHF.

Ten or more counts support this clone. The J gene is TRBJ1-6, the V gene TRBV29-1; 7 positions match TRBD1. CDR3 size: 13 residues. J lost 6 bases, V lost 5 bases, and 4 bases had no gene match. The germline gives CDR1 SQVTM, CDR2 ANQGSEA. The chain's CDR3 is CSVRDRVNSPLHF. In DNA, the CDR3 is TGCAGCGTTCGCGACAGGGTTAATTCACCCCTCCACTTT.

This clone was seen ten or more times. The rearrangement links TRBV4-1 to TRBJ1-6; no definite D call. CDR1 and CDR2 (germline): MGHRA, YSYEKL. The V gene lost 1 base and the J gene lost 6 bases, with 4 bases spanning the gap. This CDR3 region has 13 residues. Here the CDR3 reads CASSQVSNSPLHF. CDR3 nucleotides: TGCGCCAGCAGCCAAGTTAGTAATTCACCCCTCCACTTT.

This clone was detected many times. J is TRBJ1-1 and V is TRBV19, with a possible D match to TRBD1 (6 bases). Germline lookup yields CDR1 LNHDA and CDR2 SQIVND (reference sequence). The CDR3 runs 14 residues. Trimming removed 8 bases at V and 0 bases at J, with 13 bases between. DNA of the CDR3: TGTGCCAGTGGTAAACAGGGAATGAACACTGAAGCTTTCTTT. This codes for CASGKQGMNTEAFF.

In its sample, this clone was seen many times. This sequence joins TRBV5-4 and TRBJ2-7; D uncertain. This CDR3 region has 13 residues. Deletions cut 0 bases from V and 3 bases from J, with 7 bases between. Germline CDR1 SGHNT, CDR2 YYREEE (reference sequence). CDR3 sequence reads: CASSLESRYEQYF. DNA for the CDR3: TGTGCCAGCAGCTTGGAGAGCCGCTACGAGCAGTACTTC.